This T cell receptor beta chain was sequenced during a study of cytomegalovirus exposure and HLA in healthy donors. The PCR used 60 Vbeta and 13 Jbeta primers. The repertoire was sequenced with immunoSEQ multiplex PCR; TCRdb's copy has only in-frame clones and lacks some. Recorded for this sample: just over 60,000 clones. V was clipped by 0 bases and J by 8 bases, with 10 bases between them. The CDR3 has 14 residues. CDR1 and CDR2 from the germline V gene are MNHEY and SVGAGI. The specimen sequenced was PBMCs. The receptor comes from a man aged 25 to 40 in good health and CMV-seropositive. J is TRBJ2-2 and V is TRBV6-5; D not certain. The CDR3 region is CASSYSTSVGELFF. CDR3 nucleotides: TGTGCCAGCAGTTACTCGACTTCCGTGGGGGAGCTGTTTTTT.